This TCR beta chain was sequenced in a study of blood T cell repertoires in COVID-19. Repertoires were generated with immunoSEQ multiplex PCR, while TCRdb's copy carries only in-frame clones and drops some. The repertoire has roughly 150,000 clones, more than 75% of them found once; the top ten carry roughly 5.6%. V lost 0 bases to trimming and J lost 0 bases, with 4 bases between them. The germline V gene has CDR1 LNHDA and CDR2 SQIVND (reference sequence). This CDR3 is built from 14 residues. The cohort comprised adults aged 18 to 89 years residing in approximately 25 US areas. Two negative PCRs, clearance, or symptom resolution characterized the recovered Cohort 3 donors.

The chain links TRBV19 to TRBJ2-3; D remains ambiguous. The source is a woman aged 50 to 60 who had recovered from COVID-19. Sequenced sample: PBMCs or T cells enriched from blood (not recorded which). For the CDR3, the DNA is TGTGCCAGTAGTATAGATTCAAGCACAGATACGCAGTATTTT. Protein product: CASSIDSSTDTQYF.